The 9 T cell receptor beta chains below come from one sample, sequenced in a study of T cell repertoires in cytomegalovirus infection. TCRdb reanalysed the reads using MiXCR and keeps one entry per CDR3 protein. The sample contains 740,000 or so distinct CDR3 sequences, approximately 34% of which appear only once. Sequenced: PBMCs. The source is a human donor in good health (CMV status not recorded). Some clones in this sample may be carry-over from other donors' samples.

The chain recombines TRBV20-1 with TRBJ2-5, with 14 positions matching TRBD2. In germline, CDR1 is DFQATT, CDR2 SNEGSKA (reference sequence). CDR3 length equals 16 residues. With 6 bases clipped from V and 2 bases from J, the junction kept 8 bases outside the gene matches. CDR3 DNA sequence: TGCAGTGCCGGGGGACTAGCGGGAGTCTGGCAAGAGACCCAGTACTTC. Its protein product is CSAGGLAGVWQETQYF.

This clonotype has just a few counts. The CDR3 nucleotides read TGTGCCAGCAGCGTTTGGGGGTGGAACACCGGGGAGCTGTTTTTT. It yields the protein CASSVWGWNTGELFF. V and J are TRBV6-8 and TRBJ2-2, with D perhaps being TRBD1 or TRBD2 (5 bases each). Germline lookup yields CDR1 MNHGY and CDR2 SAAAGT. Trimming cost V 6 bases and J 1 base, with 12 bases left between them. This CDR3 spans 15 amino acids.

DNA for the CDR3: TGTGCCAGCAGCTTCTCTACCGGGGCCCAAGGGACTGAAGCTTTCTTT. This encodes CASSFSTGAQGTEAFF. The chain is built from TRBV7-2 and TRBJ1-1; D is perhaps TRBD1 (5 bases). This CDR3 has 16 amino acids. The germline V and J ends were trimmed by 3 bases and 5 bases, with 19 bases remaining between them. Looked up from germline, CDR1 is SGHTA and CDR2 is FQGNSA.

The chain employs TRBV29-1 and TRBJ2-5, with D possibly matching TRBD2 (5 bases). Germline-derived CDR1 and CDR2 are SQVTM and ANQGSEA. CDR3 size: 13 residues. With 0 bases removed from V and 5 bases from J, the gap between germline ends came to 10 bases. CDR3 protein: CSVEEYEGETQYF. CDR3 DNA sequence: TGCAGCGTTGAAGAATACGAGGGCGAGACCCAGTACTTC.

Here the CDR3 DNA reads TGTGCCAGCAGCGTAGGACTAGCGGGAGGATACGAGCAGTACTTC. This codes for CASSVGLAGGYEQYF. The genes are TRBV9 and TRBJ2-7; the match to TRBD2 covers 13 bases. CDR3 size: 15 residues. The J segment lost 4 bases and the V segment lost 0 bases, leaving 1 base of the junction unmatched. Germline CDR1 and CDR2: SGDLS and YYNGEE.

This sequence joins TRBV5-1 and TRBJ2-2; 10 nucleotides agree with TRBD1. CDR1 and CDR2 from the germline V gene are SGHRS and YFSETQ. The trim removed 4 bases at V and 4 bases at J, leaving 4 bases unmatched. The CDR3 is 15 amino acids. This chain's CDR3 is CASSPDRGPTGELFF. The CDR3 DNA reads TGCGCCAGCAGCCCCGACAGGGGGCCCACCGGGGAGCTGTTTTTT.

The chain joins TRBV5-1 to TRBJ1-1; a weak D match, TRBD1 (6 bases). CDR1 and CDR2 (germline): SGHRS, YFSETQ. The CDR3 has 15 residues. V lost 4 bases and J 3 bases, leaving 16 bases between the germline ends. The CDR3 sequence is CASSTYQGTYTEAFF. The CDR3 nucleotides are TGCGCCAGCAGCACCTACCAGGGGACCTACACTGAAGCTTTCTTT.

Comments on this clonotype: The final CDR3 position lacks the conserved phenylalanine or tryptophan, pointing to a likely read error. Because the CDR3's place on the DNA is in doubt, the DNA is left out and the CDR3 is given as listed by TCRdb. The chain links TRBV6-6 to TRBJ2-1; the table's D call TRBD1 went unverified against the DNA. Germline loops: CDR1 MNHNY, CDR2 SVGAGI (reference sequence). The CDR3 comprises 11 residues, both ends counted. CDR3 protein: CASSFGQGRFL.

This clonotype was picked up a small number of times. The chain is built from TRBV25-1 and TRBJ1-6; D is uncertain. V was cut by 6 bases and J by 0 bases, with 6 bases left in between. This CDR3 is 14 amino acids long. Germline CDR1 and CDR2: MGHDK and SYGVNS. The CDR3 sequence is CASRLSSYNSPLHF. In DNA form, the CDR3 reads TGTGCCAGCAGACTGAGCTCCTATAATTCACCCCTCCACTTT.